This passage covers 31 T cell receptor beta chains from one sample sequenced in a study of blood T cell repertoires in COVID-19. The protocol was immunoSEQ multiplex PCR, while the TCRdb copy is restricted to in-frame clones and leaves out a portion. In the table there are 140,000 to 150,000 clones, almost 80% of which are singletons. What was sequenced was peripheral blood. The receptor source for this set is a middle-aged man with active or convalescent COVID-19.

V usage is TRBV30 and J usage is TRBJ1-5, with D perhaps matching TRBD1 (5 bases). The CDR3 length is 13 residues. V was cut by 1 base and J by 4 bases, with 8 bases left in between. Germline V gene lookup returns CDR1 GTSNPN and CDR2 SVGIG (reference sequence). CDR3 coding DNA: TGTGCCTGGAGTGCACAGGAGAATCAGCCCCAGCATTTT. Translated: CAWSAQENQPQHF.

The chain is built from TRBV7-9 and TRBJ2-3; D ambiguous. This CDR3 contains 11 residues. The germline gives CDR1 SEHNR, CDR2 FQNEAQ (reference sequence). V gave up 5 bases and J gave up 3 bases, with 3 bases separating them. In DNA, the CDR3 is TGTGCCAGCAGCCTAACAGATACGCAGTATTTT. It yields the protein CASSLTDTQYF.

This chain uses TRBV5-4 with TRBJ2-7; D is possibly TRBD2 (6 bases). Trimming stripped 0 bases from V and 4 bases from J, with 14 bases between. The germline gives CDR1 SGHNT, CDR2 YYREEE (reference sequence). The CDR3 is made up of 15 amino acids. The CDR3 DNA is TGTGCCAGCAGCTTGGCTTGGGGGGTAGAATACGAGCAGTACTTC. It translates to CASSLAWGVEYEQYF.

The J gene is TRBJ1-5, the V gene TRBV30, with D possibly matching TRBD1 (5 bases). The CDR3 runs to 14 residues. Germline CDR1 and CDR2: GTSNPN and SVGIG (reference sequence). The V gene lost 2 bases and the J gene lost 0 bases, with 8 bases spanning the gap. The CDR3 sequence: CAWSKGDSNQPQHF. Here the CDR3 DNA reads TGTGCCTGGAGTAAAGGGGATAGCAATCAGCCCCAGCATTTT.

This rearrangement joins TRBV9 to TRBJ1-1; D not certain. Germline lookup yields CDR1 SGDLS and CDR2 YYNGEE. This CDR3 contains 14 residues. Between the trimmed V and J ends, which lost 0 bases and 2 bases, there was a span of 8 bases. The CDR3 coding sequence is TGTGCCAGCAGCGTAGTAGCATTCAACACTGAAGCTTTCTTT. Amino acid sequence: CASSVVAFNTEAFF.

This clone was counted only a few times. This chain uses TRBV19 with TRBJ2-7; a possible D gene is TRBD2 (6 bases). Trimming removed 4 bases from V and 1 base from J, with 14 bases in between. Germline V CDR1 and CDR2: LNHDA, SQIVND (reference sequence). The CDR3 totals 15 residues. The CDR3 spells CASSKSAGDSYEQYF. The CDR3 coding sequence is TGTGCCAGTAGTAAATCAGCGGGTGATTCCTACGAGCAGTACTTC.

The genes are TRBV28 and TRBJ1-2; the match to TRBD1 covers 7 bases. This CDR3 is 13 amino acids long. Germline V gene sequence: CDR1 MDHEN, CDR2 SYDVKM. With V trimmed by 6 bases and J by 4 bases, 5 bases remained unmatched. CDR3 amino acids: CASRRDSLYGYTF. Written as DNA, the CDR3 is TGTGCCAGCAGACGGGACAGCCTCTATGGCTACACCTTC.

The chain links TRBV5-1 to TRBJ1-2; 7 bases fit TRBD1. The CDR3 runs 15 residues. CDR1 and CDR2 from the germline V gene are SGHRS and YFSETQ. The J segment lost 4 bases and the V segment lost 0 bases, leaving 6 bases of the junction unmatched. The CDR3 region has the DNA TGCGCCAGCAGCTTGGACCGACAGGGTGGCTATGGCTACACCTTC. Translation gives CASSLDRQGGYGYTF.

This clone appeared once. The chain is built from TRBV19 and TRBJ2-1; D is unresolved. The CDR3 length is 13 residues. Trimming stripped 5 bases from V and 1 base from J, with 6 bases between. CDR1 is LNHDA, CDR2 SQIVND, per germline (reference sequence). The chain's CDR3 is CASSVVSYNEQFF. The CDR3 nucleotides read TGTGCCAGTAGTGTTGTATCCTACAATGAGCAGTTCTTC. The whole variable domain, remainder taken from reference TRBV19 and TRBJ2-1, is DGGITQSPKYLFRKEGQNVTLSCEQNLNHDAMYWYRQDPGQGLRLIYYSQIVNDFQKGDIAEGYSVSREKKESFPLTVTSAQKNPTAFYLCASSVVSYNEQFFGPGTRLTVL.

This clone was counted only a few times. The chain employs TRBV4-1 and TRBJ1-5, with TRBD1 matching over 7 bases. The CDR3 spans 15 residues. The germline gives CDR1 MGHRA, CDR2 YSYEKL. With 1 base clipped from V and 7 bases from J, the junction kept 7 bases outside the gene matches. The CDR3, as DNA: TGCGCCAGCAGCCAAGCCAGACAGGGCGGGCAGCCCCAGCATTTT. Translated: CASSQARQGGQPQHF.

This clone was seen once. The chain joins TRBV11-1 to TRBJ2-3, with a possible D match to TRBD1 (5 bases). The CDR3 contains 17 residues. V was shortened by 0 bases and J by 4 bases, with 17 bases between the two germline ends. Germline V lookup: CDR1 SGHAT, CDR2 FQDESV (reference sequence). CDR3 in amino acids: CASSLAVPGKGADTQYF. The CDR3 DNA is TGTGCCAGCAGCTTAGCGGTTCCAGGGAAAGGCGCAGATACGCAGTATTTT. The variable domain in full, with the rest retrieved from reference TRBV11-1 and TRBJ2-3, is EAEVAQSPRYKITEKSQAVAFWCDPISGHATLYWYRQILGQGPELLVQFQDESVVDDSQLPKDRFSAERLKGVDSTLKIQPAELGDSAMYLCASSLAVPGKGADTQYFGPGTRLTVL.

The chain joins TRBV27 to TRBJ1-2; 8 positions match TRBD1. Trimming at V came to 2 bases and at J to 6 bases, leaving 5 bases not matched to a gene. Germline V gives CDR1 MNHEY, CDR2 SMNVEV (reference sequence). This CDR3 region has 14 residues. CDR3 residues: CASSLNRGLNGYTF. The DNA for the CDR3 is TGTGCCAGCAGTTTAAACAGGGGGTTGAATGGCTACACCTTC.

This clone has ten or more counts. The chain combines TRBV28 with TRBJ1-1; D gene unclear. The germline V and J ends were trimmed by 9 bases and 1 base, with 6 bases remaining between them. This CDR3 contains 11 residues. Germline V gene data show CDR1 as MDHEN and CDR2 as SYDVKM. The CDR3 DNA reads TGTGCCAGACAAGAGAACACTGAAGCTTTCTTT. The encoded protein is CARQENTEAFF.

V usage is TRBV6-5 and J usage is TRBJ2-3, with 11 bases identical to TRBD2. The germline V gene encodes CDR1 MNHEY and CDR2 SVGAGI. V lost 2 bases to trimming and J lost 6 bases; unmatched junction nucleotides: 4. This CDR3 contains 15 residues. The CDR3 loop reads CASSYRSGRGDTQYF. DNA for the CDR3: TGTGCCAGCAGTTACCGTAGCGGGAGGGGGGATACGCAGTATTTT.

This clone was picked up a small number of times. This rearrangement joins TRBV7-8 to TRBJ2-7; D perhaps matches TRBD1 (6 bases). The CDR3 covers 15 residues. Germline-derived CDR1 and CDR2 are SGHVS and FQNEAQ. The ends were cut back, 3 bases at V and 0 bases at J, with 12 bases in the middle. The CDR3 DNA reads TGTGCCAGCAGCTTCCATCAGGGGCCCTCCTACGAGCAGTACTTC. Its translation: CASSFHQGPSYEQYF.

A few counts support this clone. The V and J genes are TRBV4-1 and TRBJ2-1, with 10 bases lining up with TRBD2. The germline V gene has CDR1 MGHRA and CDR2 YSYEKL. V trimming: 4 bases; J trimming: 1 base; junction bases outside the gene matches: 4. The CDR3 is 16 residues long. CDR3 region: CASSPKREGSYNEQFF. The CDR3 region has the DNA TGCGCCAGCAGCCCGAAGCGGGAGGGATCCTACAATGAGCAGTTCTTC.

The rearrangement uses TRBV20-1 and TRBJ1-2; D may be TRBD1 (5 bases). Germline CDR1 is DFQATT and CDR2 is SNEGSKA (reference sequence). CDR3 length: 11 amino acids. V was shortened by 6 bases and J by 5 bases, with 10 bases between the two germline ends. The CDR3 loop reads CSAGQAYGYTF. CDR3 sequence (DNA): TGCAGTGCCGGACAAGCTTATGGCTACACCTTC.

The genes are TRBV5-1 and TRBJ2-1, with 9 positions matching TRBD2. Unmatched junction bases numbered 6, after V lost 3 bases and J lost 5 bases. Germline V gene lookup returns CDR1 SGHRS and CDR2 YFSETQ. This CDR3 contains 15 residues. The CDR3 DNA reads as TGCGCCAGCAGCTCTGTAGCGGGAGTGAACAATGAGCAGTTCTTC. The encoded protein is CASSSVAGVNNEQFF.

The chain links TRBV3-1 (or the pseudogene TRBV3-2) to TRBJ1-2, with no clear D. Germline V CDR1 and CDR2: LGHDT, YNNKEL (reference sequence). The CDR3 totals 13 residues. V was cut by 3 bases and J by 4 bases, with 9 bases left in between. CDR3 nucleotides: TGTGCCAGCAGCCATGGAGGGCCCTATGGCTACACCTTC. It encodes CASSHGGPYGYTF.

The rearrangement uses TRBV11-2 and TRBJ2-5; 7 bases fit TRBD1. This CDR3 is 13 amino acids long. J gave up 2 bases and V 4 bases, and 1 base lay outside the gene matches. In germline, CDR1 is SGHAT, CDR2 FQNNGV. CDR3 sequence reads: CASSSGQQETQYF. DNA of the CDR3: TGTGCCAGCAGCTCGGGACAGCAAGAGACCCAGTACTTC.

The chain uses TRBV27 and TRBJ1-2; 8 nucleotides agree with TRBD1. Germline V gives CDR1 MNHEY, CDR2 SMNVEV (reference sequence). V lost 3 bases to trimming and J lost 5 bases; unmatched junction nucleotides: 5. The CDR3 is 14 amino acids. CDR3 loop: CASSFNRGFYGYTF. The CDR3 DNA reads TGTGCCAGCAGTTTTAACAGGGGGTTTTATGGCTACACCTTC.

The chain has TRBV9 and TRBJ1-1; D is unclear. Germline loops: CDR1 SGDLS, CDR2 YYNGEE. The CDR3 contains 12 residues. V was clipped by 7 bases and J by 1 base, with 8 bases between them. The CDR3 DNA follows: TGTGCCAGCGGGAGGCCGAACACTGAAGCTTTCTTT. Translated: CASGRPNTEAFF.

The J gene is TRBJ2-7, the V gene TRBV7-9; 13 nucleotides match TRBD2. The ends lost 4 bases at V and 0 bases at J; junction bases unmatched: 3. Germline assignment: CDR1 SEHNR and CDR2 FQNEAQ (reference sequence). The CDR3 is 16 residues long. The CDR3 loop reads CASSSGLAGVSYEQYF. The CDR3, as DNA: TGTGCCAGCAGCTCAGGACTAGCGGGAGTCTCCTACGAGCAGTACTTC.

V is TRBV30 and J is TRBJ1-5, with D perhaps TRBD1 (6 bases). The germline V gene encodes CDR1 GTSNPN and CDR2 SVGIG (reference sequence). The CDR3 sequence is 14 residues long. With 1 base removed from V and 4 bases from J, the gap between germline ends came to 11 bases. The CDR3 DNA follows: TGTGCCTGGAGTGAAGGGGGGGTTAATCAGCCCCAGCATTTT. Residues: CAWSEGGVNQPQHF.

The V and J genes are TRBV28 and TRBJ2-7, with 9 nucleotides matching TRBD1. The CDR3 runs 14 residues. Trimming removed 6 bases from V and 4 bases from J; junction bases left unmatched: 7. Looked up from germline, CDR1 is MDHEN and CDR2 is SYDVKM. CDR3: CASSWGQGTYEQYF. The CDR3 coding sequence is TGTGCCAGCAGCTGGGGACAGGGAACTTACGAGCAGTACTTC.

The CDR3 region is CASSYSGGAGFEQYF. The CDR3 nucleotides are TGTGCCAGCAGTTACTCAGGGGGCGCCGGTTTCGAGCAGTACTTC. The rearrangement uses TRBV6-5 and TRBJ2-7, with 7 positions matching TRBD1. The V segment lost 0 bases and the J segment 6 bases; nucleotides outside the gene matches: 8. This CDR3 is 15 amino acids long. CDR1 and CDR2 (germline): MNHEY, SVGAGI.

This chain connects TRBV15 to TRBJ2-3, with 12 bases matching TRBD2. Germline CDR1 LNHNV, CDR2 YYDKDF (reference sequence). Losses at the gene ends were 8 bases for V and 5 bases for J; bases not matched to a gene: 5. The CDR3 has 14 amino acids. Here the CDR3 reads CATRRTSGIDTQYF. In nucleotides, the CDR3 is TGTGCCACCCGCCGGACTAGCGGGATAGATACGCAGTATTTT.

The chain has TRBV5-3 and TRBJ1-2; 7 nucleotides line up with TRBD1. TRBV5-3 has ORF status, its function being uncertain. V lost 4 bases and J lost 8; bases outside the gene matches: 8. CDR3 length: 13 amino acids. For the CDR3, the DNA is TGTGCCAGAAGCACCCTCGACAGGGACGGCTACACCTTC. It encodes CARSTLDRDGYTF.

This chain connects TRBV7-3 to TRBJ1-3; D is uncertain. Between the trimmed V and J ends, which lost 0 bases and 8 bases, there was a span of 8 bases. The CDR3 covers 13 residues. Germline CDR1 reads SGHTA; CDR2 reads FQGTGA. The CDR3 DNA reads TGTGCCAGCAGCTTAACCCTTCTCGACACCATATATTTT. This sequence encodes CASSLTLLDTIYF.

The rearrangement links TRBV9 to TRBJ1-5; TRBD1 aligns across 9 bases. The V segment lost 3 bases and the J segment 4 bases; nucleotides outside the gene matches: 2. This CDR3 spans 14 amino acids. Germline V gene lookup returns CDR1 SGDLS and CDR2 YYNGEE. The CDR3 sequence: CASSAGTGNQPQHF. The CDR3 region has the DNA TGTGCCAGCAGCGCTGGGACAGGGAATCAGCCCCAGCATTTT.

This clone was seen a few times. This sequence joins TRBV6-5 and TRBJ2-1; tentatively, D is TRBD2 (5 bases). The CDR3 is made up of 12 amino acids. Trimming cost V 8 bases and J 9 bases, with 14 bases left between them. Germline V lookup: CDR1 MNHEY, CDR2 SVGAGI. CDR3 nucleotide sequence: TGTGCCAGCGCGGTGGGAGCTAGTGAGCAGTTCTTC. This sequence encodes CASAVGASEQFF.